One sample yielded the 32 T cell receptor beta chains listed below, sequenced in a study of T cells in Graves' hyperthyroidism and ophthalmopathy. TCR beta CDR3 sequences were amplified from RNA transcripts. First-round RT-PCR of the TCR CDR3 relied on the HTBI primer set. TCRdb passed the multiplex PCR reads through MiXCR, listing each CDR3 protein once. This table holds fewer than 550,000 distinct CDR3 sequences, around 24% found once. The sample was blood. These receptors were collected from a woman aged 25-40 years with Graves' ophthalmopathy.

This clonotype has a count of ten or more. The chain recombines TRBV12-3 or TRBV12-4 with TRBJ1-2; 8 nucleotides align to TRBD1. The V and J ends lost 7 bases and 2 bases, in that order; junction bases with no gene match: 9. This CDR3 has 15 residues. The CDR3 region is CASTAGTGSNYGYTF. In nucleotides, the CDR3 is TGTGCCAGCACCGCCGGGACAGGTTCCAACTATGGCTACACCTTC.

This clonotype occurred a few times. The chain joins TRBV15 to TRBJ2-5; D is ambiguous. CDR3 size: 14 residues. Deletions cut 6 bases from V and 1 base from J, with 12 bases between. The germline V gene encodes CDR1 LNHNV and CDR2 YYDKDF (reference sequence). This CDR3 reads CATSIPGAQETQYF. CDR3 sequence (DNA): TGTGCCACCAGTATACCTGGCGCCCAAGAGACCCAGTACTTC.

This clonotype turned up a few times. This chain uses TRBV6-1 with TRBJ2-7; D not certain. Germline V CDR1 and CDR2: MNHNS, SASEGT. V was trimmed by 4 bases and J by 0 bases, leaving 19 bases between them. This CDR3 is 17 amino acids long. The DNA of the CDR3 is TGTGCCAGCAGTGCCCCCCTATTAGGACCTGCCTCCTACGAGCAGTACTTC. Translation: CASSAPLLGPASYEQYF.

This clonotype was seen at least ten times. The chain is built from TRBV5-6 and TRBJ1-1; D remains ambiguous. Germline CDR1 and CDR2: SGHDT and YYEEEE. CDR3 length: 14 residues. Trimming left V 2 bases short and J 6 bases short, with 14 bases between. CDR3: CASSFATGLSEAFF. The DNA for the CDR3 is TGTGCCAGCAGCTTCGCCACCGGGCTGTCTGAAGCTTTCTTT.

This clonotype was observed at least ten times. The chain is built from TRBV7-2 and TRBJ2-7; possibly TRBD2 for D (5 bases). This CDR3 contains 13 residues. V was cut by 0 bases and J by 5 bases, with 8 bases left in between. Looked up from germline, CDR1 is SGHTA and CDR2 is FQGNSA. The CDR3 nucleotides read TGTGCCAGCAGCTTAGCGAGGGCCGACGAGCAGTACTTC. Its translation: CASSLARADEQYF.

The chain joins TRBV11-2 to TRBJ2-7, with TRBD1 identical over 7 bases. CDR3 length: 13 amino acids. Trimming removed 5 bases from V and 5 bases from J; junction bases left unmatched: 6. Per the germline V gene, CDR1 is SGHAT and CDR2 is FQNNGV. CDR3 sequence reads: CASSPSTGNEQYF. CDR3 nucleotide sequence: TGTGCCAGCAGCCCCTCGACAGGGAACGAGCAGTACTTC.

This clonotype was counted many times. CDR3 region: CASRRPSAPGGYTF. In DNA form, the CDR3 reads TGTGCCAGCAGACGCCCTTCGGCCCCGGGTGGCTACACCTTC. The chain couples TRBV6-5 to TRBJ1-2; D is uncertain. Germline V gene data show CDR1 as MNHEY and CDR2 as SVGAGI. The CDR3 covers 14 residues. Trimming pared 6 bases from V and 7 bases from J, leaving 18 bases between.

There are many counts of this clonotype. This chain links TRBV7-9 with TRBJ1-2; D possibly corresponds to TRBD1 (5 bases). The V end was cut by 5 bases, the J end by 0 bases, with 10 bases between. This CDR3 is 14 amino acids long. CDR1 SEHNR and CDR2 FQNEAQ come from the germline V gene (reference sequence). CDR3 in DNA: TGTGCCAGCAGCGGGGACTTTGCTAACTATGGCTACACCTTC. Translation: CASSGDFANYGYTF.

This clonotype was recorded at least ten times. One end of the junction does not line up with germline, which may come from a read error. The chain employs TRBV7-2 and TRBJ1-2; unclear D gene. The CDR3 loop spans 9 amino acids. Germline V gene data show CDR1 as SGHTA and CDR2 as FQGNSA. CDR3 sequence reads: CASSLPLHF. For the CDR3, the DNA is TGTGCCAGCAGCTTGCCCCTCCACTTC.

This clonotype showed up many times. The chain joins TRBV6-2 or TRBV6-3 to TRBJ1-5; D uncertain. The CDR3 totals 15 residues. Germline V lookup: CDR1 MNHEY, CDR2 SVGEGT. V lost 6 bases, J lost 1 base, and 13 bases lay in between. The CDR3 here is CASRLRSLSNQPQHF. The CDR3 nucleotides are TGTGCCAGCAGGCTTAGGAGTCTGAGCAATCAGCCCCAGCATTTT.

This clonotype turned up a few times. V and J are TRBV6-5 and TRBJ2-4; D is uncertain. This CDR3 has 16 amino acids. The V gene lost 2 bases and the J gene lost 3 bases, with 14 bases spanning the gap. Germline V gives CDR1 MNHEY, CDR2 SVGAGI. The CDR3 is CASSYGQTWFKNIQYF. The CDR3 DNA reads TGTGCCAGCAGTTACGGGCAGACTTGGTTCAAAAACATTCAGTACTTC.

Ten or more counts support this clonotype. This chain joins TRBV24-1 and TRBJ1-2; 7 bases are a match to TRBD1. The length of the CDR3 is 14 residues. V lost 3 bases, J lost 8 bases, and 8 bases stayed unmatched. In germline, CDR1 is KGHDR, CDR2 SFDVKD. Here the CDR3 reads CATSDPRTGGGYTF. The CDR3 DNA is TGTGCCACCAGTGATCCTCGGACAGGAGGCGGCTACACCTTC.

This clonotype was found many times. The junction departs from the called germline gene at one end, perhaps through a read error. The rearrangement uses TRBV12-3 or TRBV12-4 and TRBJ2-4, with 7 bases that match TRBD1. The CDR3 loop spans 16 amino acids. The CDR3, as DNA: TGTGCCAGCAGCCCCTGGGACAGTCTAGCCAAAAACATTAAGTACTTC. Translated, it gives CASSPWDSLAKNIKYF.

This clonotype came up a few times. A read error is possible here, since a much larger clone lies one base away. The chain joins TRBV6-1 to TRBJ2-2; TRBD2 is a possible D gene (5 bases). The CDR3 has 14 amino acids. In germline, CDR1 is MNHNS, CDR2 SASEGT. CDR3 protein: CASRKRETTGELCF. As DNA, the CDR3 is TGTGCCAGCAGGAAAAGGGAGACCACCGGGGAGCTGTGTTTT.

This clonotype was seen repeatedly, ten times or more. The V and J genes are TRBV3-1 and TRBJ2-5, with TRBD2 matching 9 bases. Germline CDR1 LGHDT, CDR2 YNNKEL (reference sequence). The CDR3 sequence is 16 residues long. V trimming: 4 bases; J trimming: 7 bases; junction bases outside the gene matches: 13. The CDR3 spells CASSPGKGTSRGTQYF. CDR3 nucleotide sequence: TGTGCCAGCAGCCCCGGAAAGGGGACTAGCAGGGGGACCCAGTACTTC.

V usage is TRBV19 and J usage is TRBJ1-1; D may be TRBD1 (5 bases). V shed 5 bases and J shed 3 bases, with 16 bases lying between them. Germline V lookup: CDR1 LNHDA, CDR2 SQIVND (reference sequence). This CDR3 is built from 15 residues. CDR3 DNA: TGTGCCAGTAGTCCGGGACCCGGGGAGTACACTGAAGCTTTCTTT. Translated, it gives CASSPGPGEYTEAFF.

In its sample, this clonotype was seen a few times. CDR3 amino acids: CASSQEPGGTGINTEAFF. For the CDR3, the DNA is TGCGCCAGCAGCCAAGAACCCGGGGGGACAGGGATTAACACTGAAGCTTTCTTT. This chain uses TRBV4-1 with TRBJ1-1; 9 bases align to TRBD1. CDR1 is MGHRA and CDR2 is YSYEKL in the germline V gene. This CDR3 contains 18 residues. J gave up 2 bases and V 0 bases, and 10 bases lay outside the gene matches.

At least ten counts were recorded for this clonotype. J is TRBJ1-2 and V is TRBV20-1; D might be TRBD1 (5 bases). The CDR3 consists of 15 residues. The V end lost 0 bases, the J end lost 4 bases, and 15 bases lay between the germline ends. Germline V lookup: CDR1 DFQATT, CDR2 SNEGSKA (reference sequence). Here the CDR3 DNA reads TGCAGTGCTAGAGAACGGTGGTTGGGACCCTATGGCTACACCTTC. Amino acids: CSARERWLGPYGYTF.

This clonotype was found many times. The chain employs TRBV2 and TRBJ2-5; TRBD1 matches 9 bases. CDR1 is SNHLY and CDR2 is FYNNEI in the germline V gene. V trimming: 6 bases; J trimming: 2 bases; junction bases outside the gene matches: 7. This CDR3 has 15 residues. The DNA of the CDR3 is TGTGCCAGCAGAATACAGGGGGCCGAACAAGAGACCCAGTACTTC. Translating it yields CASRIQGAEQETQYF.

This chain joins TRBV28 and TRBJ2-5; TRBD2 aligns across 7 bases. CDR1 and CDR2 (germline): MDHEN, SYDVKM. Unmatched junction bases numbered 14, after V lost 2 bases and J lost 2 bases. The CDR3 has 18 amino acids. The CDR3 is CASSLPPPWEGGQETQYF. CDR3 DNA sequence: TGTGCCAGCAGTTTACCGCCCCCGTGGGAGGGTGGTCAAGAGACCCAGTACTTC.

This clonotype was found many times. This chain uses TRBV5-1 with TRBJ1-3; 8 bases fit TRBD1. V lost 4 bases to trimming and J lost 7 bases; unmatched junction nucleotides: 10. This CDR3 region has 15 residues. From germline, CDR1 is SGHRS and CDR2 YFSETQ. CDR3 DNA: TGCGCCAGCAGCAGCCTGGGACAGGTTGGGAACACCATATATTTT. This encodes CASSSLGQVGNTIYF.

The chain combines TRBV24-1 with TRBJ2-2, with D maybe TRBD2 (7 bases). CDR1 KGHDR and CDR2 SFDVKD come from the germline V gene. The CDR3 loop spans 16 amino acids. V shed 0 bases and J shed 2 bases, with 9 bases lying between them. The CDR3 bases are TGTGCCACCAGTGATTTGCGGGGGGCCAACACCGGGGAGCTGTTTTTT. This encodes CATSDLRGANTGELFF.

The DNA for the CDR3 is TGTGCCAGCAGTCGACGGACAGGGGCCGAGCAGTACTTC. Its translation: CASSRRTGAEQYF. The gene calls are TRBV6-2 or TRBV6-3 and TRBJ2-7; 9 bases fit TRBD1. This CDR3 is 13 amino acids long. Germline CDR1 MNHEY, CDR2 SVGEGT. Germline trimming cut 5 bases from V and 6 bases from J; bases unmatched to any gene: 5.

In this sample, this clonotype turned up many times. The chain has TRBV19 and TRBJ2-2, with no clear D. The CDR3 has 14 residues. The ends were cut back, 5 bases at V and 8 bases at J, with 15 bases in the middle. The germline gives CDR1 LNHDA, CDR2 SQIVND (reference sequence). The CDR3 region is CASSSTQASGELFF. The CDR3 DNA follows: TGTGCCAGTAGTTCCACACAAGCCTCTGGGGAGCTGTTTTTT. The whole variable domain, remainder taken from reference TRBV19 and TRBJ2-2, is DGGITQSPKYLFRKEGQNVTLSCEQNLNHDAMYWYRQDPGQGLRLIYYSQIVNDFQKGDIAEGYSVSREKKESFPLTVTSAQKNPTAFYLCASSSTQASGELFFGEGSRLTVL.

Many counts were recorded for this clonotype. The chain links TRBV28 to TRBJ1-1; D remains ambiguous. There are 15 residues in the CDR3. Germline V CDR1 and CDR2: MDHEN, SYDVKM. V lost 1 base to trimming and J lost 1 base, with 10 bases between them. The CDR3: CASSLLFRQNTEAFF. In nucleotides, the CDR3 is TGTGCCAGCAGTTTATTATTCCGACAGAACACTGAAGCTTTCTTT.

This clonotype was detected many times. This rearrangement joins TRBV7-2 to TRBJ1-2, with D uncertain. This CDR3 contains 15 residues. Trimming shortened V by 1 base and J by 4 bases, and 13 bases separated the two germline ends. Looked up from germline, CDR1 is SGHTA and CDR2 is FQGNSA. The CDR3 DNA is TGTGCCAGCAGCTTAGGGTGGACCCCGACCTATGGCTACACCTTC. It encodes CASSLGWTPTYGYTF.

This clonotype was counted at least ten times. Written as DNA, the CDR3 is TGTGCCAGTAGCCCCCTTCGGTGGTTGAACACTGAAGCTTTCTTT. As protein: CASSPLRWLNTEAFF. The chain joins TRBV19 to TRBJ1-1; D gene uncertain. CDR3 length: 15 residues. Germline CDR1 reads LNHDA; CDR2 reads SQIVND (reference sequence). The V end was cut by 6 bases, the J end by 0 bases, with 14 bases between. Combining the CDR3 with reference TRBV19 and TRBJ1-1 gives the whole variable domain DGGITQSPKYLFRKEGQNVTLSCEQNLNHDAMYWYRQDPGQGLRLIYYSQIVNDFQKGDIAEGYSVSREKKESFPLTVTSAQKNPTAFYLCASSPLRWLNTEAFFGQGTRLTVV.

At least ten counts were recorded for this clonotype. The V call is TRBV4-1, the J call TRBJ1-2; D not resolved. Deletions cut 0 bases from V and 4 bases from J, with 9 bases between. CDR1 is MGHRA, CDR2 YSYEKL, per germline. CDR3 length: 14 amino acids. CDR3 in DNA: TGCGCCAGCAGCCAAGATTCGAGAGGCTATGGCTACACCTTC. The encoded protein is CASSQDSRGYGYTF.

This clonotype was counted a single time. CDR3 region: CAISLQYGDEWTGELFF. The CDR3 bases are TGTGCCATCAGTCTACAGTATGGGGACGAGTGGACCGGGGAGCTGTTTTTT. The chain combines TRBV10-3 with TRBJ2-2; D possibly matches TRBD1 or TRBD2 (5 bases each). CDR3 length: 17 residues. Per the germline V gene, CDR1 is ENHRY and CDR2 is SYGVKD. V lost 5 bases and J lost 5, with 21 bases in between.

This clonotype was found many times. The rearrangement uses TRBV6-2 or TRBV6-3 and TRBJ1-1, with D perhaps matching TRBD1 (6 bases). V lost 0 bases and J 4 bases, leaving 21 bases between the germline ends. In germline, CDR1 is MNHEY, CDR2 SVGEGT. This CDR3 comprises 18 residues. The CDR3 bases are TGTGCCAGCAGTTACTCGCCAGGGGACATGCAGAGGAGCACTGAAGCTTTCTTT. Protein sequence: CASSYSPGDMQRSTEAFF.

This clonotype was seen more than once but under ten times. J is TRBJ1-5 and V is TRBV4-1, with D perhaps TRBD1 (5 bases). The CDR3 runs 16 residues. Trimming stripped 4 bases from V and 3 bases from J, with 16 bases between. Per the germline V gene, CDR1 is MGHRA and CDR2 is YSYEKL. The CDR3 sequence: CASSPTGTLVNQPQHF. CDR3 DNA: TGCGCCAGCAGCCCAACCGGGACCTTGGTCAATCAGCCCCAGCATTTT.

This clonotype was observed many times. The genes are TRBV6-1 and TRBJ1-5, with D unresolved. V was trimmed by 4 bases and J by 0 bases, leaving 19 bases between them. CDR3 length: 18 residues. Looked up from germline, CDR1 is MNHNS and CDR2 is SASEGT. The CDR3 DNA follows: TGTGCCAGCAGTGCGAACCACCAAATACTTTATAGCAATCAGCCCCAGCATTTT. This gives the protein CASSANHQILYSNQPQHF.